Reported below is one TCR beta chain. Its binding antigen is unknown. No quality values exist for individual bases; no much larger clone is one base distant. These data originate in a study of blood T cell repertoires in COVID-19 (dated by TCRdb to about 2020). Turning to the overall study: The collaborator samples originated in the United States, Italy and Spain and spanned the acute and convalescent phases of COVID-19. Subjects who had been exposed to COVID-19, were actively infected with it, or had recovered from it provided the deeply sampled blood TCRbeta repertoires that made up the dataset. The samples were drawn from two sources: the first 160 participants of the ongoing ImmuneRACE study, and approximately 1,300 subjects contributed by 6 global collaborators. Sample metadata almost always included a de-identified subject ID, COVID-19 status, age in years and sex. HLA class I and class II types, where available, came from metadata supplied by the sample provider rather than from assay-based typing. The material from the prospective study consisted of cDNA or gDNA derived from T cells, B-cell-depleted T cells, or PBMCs. A freely available public database, intended as a resource for researchers studying the immune response to SARS-CoV-2, is where the repertoires were released.

CDR1 is given as MDHEN and CDR2 as SYDVKM, both from the germline V gene. V lost 2 bases and J lost 2 bases; the stretch between them is 10 bases long. The CDR3, from cysteine to phenylalanine, totals 14 residues. Left in the record is the CDR3 DNA by itself, 42 bases read in frame from the first base. In Seattle, one collaborating source enrolled patients while the infection was active and tracked those patients longitudinally over the course of disease. The collaborating institutions used their own protocols to collect whole blood in K2EDTA tubes. For TCRbeta analysis, collaborator samples were shipped as frozen whole blood, as isolated PBMCs, or as DNA extracted from either sample type. General conclusions and limits of the study: The quantity of clinical and demographic metadata differed by source and by participant and was supplied without curation.

TCRbeta CDR3 regions were amplified from genomic DNA using the immunoSEQ Assay, a bias-controlled multiplex PCR. The original methods were these. Within the assay, amplification of reference gene primers was used to estimate how many nucleated cells each sample contained. To quantify the absolute abundance of each unique TCRbeta CDR3 rearrangement, sequence reads were collapsed and filtered. Productive Simpson clonality was computed per sample as the square root of Simpson's diversity index over productive rearrangements. The clones in this table, taken by TCRdb from immuneACCESS, are in-frame only. Not every clone is retained; where verified, under half of the shortfall comes from an unresolved V gene, and the cause of the rest is unknown. The D gene and trimming were derived from the DNA, and the V and J assignments and clone size from that table. Here the sample has roughly 250,000 clones; more than 90% occur a single time. The ten largest clonotypes hold under 3% of the sample.

The specimen sequenced was peripheral blood. The receptor's source is a person aged 18-29 years with COVID-19, enrolled during active disease. Here the chain combines TRBV28 and TRBJ2-7, and perhaps TRBD1 as D gene, on 6 matching bases. The CDR3 sequence is CASSLGTLPYEQYF. In nucleotide form, the sequence is TGTGCCAGCAGTTTAGGGACATTGCCCTACGAGCAGTACTTC.